These 21 T cell receptor beta chains originate from one sample sequenced in a study of blood T cell repertoires in COVID-19. The protocol was immunoSEQ multiplex PCR, while the TCRdb copy is restricted to in-frame clones and leaves out a portion. In the table there are approximately 170,000 clones, around 83% of which are singletons. The sample consisted of peripheral blood. The source of these receptors is a woman aged 70 to 79 with COVID-19, enrolled during active disease.

The chain couples TRBV19 to TRBJ2-2; 7 bases are shared with TRBD1. The trim removed 6 bases at V and 5 bases at J, leaving 6 bases unmatched. The CDR3 contains 14 residues. CDR1 and CDR2 from the germline V gene are LNHDA and SQIVND (reference sequence). CDR3 amino acids: CASRATGHTGELFF. For the CDR3, the DNA is TGTGCCAGTAGGGCGACAGGGCATACCGGGGAGCTGTTTTTT.

The chain links TRBV18 to TRBJ2-2, with D possibly TRBD2 on 6 matching bases. V lost 4 bases and J 2 bases, leaving 14 bases between the germline ends. The CDR3 spans 16 residues. The germline V gene has CDR1 KGHSH and CDR2 LQKENI. The CDR3 loop is CASSREFGTNTGELFF. Written as DNA, the CDR3 is TGTGCCAGCTCACGCGAATTTGGGACTAACACCGGGGAGCTGTTTTTT. Full variable domain (outside the CDR3, taken from reference TRBV18 and TRBJ2-2): NAGVMQNPRHLVRRRGQEARLRCSPMKGHSHVYWYRQLPEEGLKFMVYLQKENIIDESGMPKERFSAEFPKEGPSILRIQQVVRGDSAAYFCASSREFGTNTGELFFGEGSRLTVL.

At least ten counts were recorded for this clone. V gene TRBV6-2 or TRBV6-3 combines with J gene TRBJ1-4, with D hard to call. CDR3 length: 17 amino acids. Trimming took off 2 bases at V and 0 bases at J, with 13 bases between the two ends. From germline, CDR1 is MNHEY and CDR2 SVGEGT. CDR3 amino acids: CASSYGARIATNEKLFF. CDR3 DNA sequence: TGTGCCAGCAGTTACGGTGCCAGAATTGCAACTAATGAAAAACTGTTTTTT.

V is TRBV5-1 and J is TRBJ1-1; D ambiguous. The CDR3 runs 14 residues. Per germline, CDR1 SGHRS and CDR2 YFSETQ. V lost 0 bases, J lost 1 base, and 7 bases lay in between. CDR3 protein: CASSLERGNTEAFF. In nucleotides, the CDR3 is TGCGCCAGCAGCTTGGAGCGGGGGAACACTGAAGCTTTCTTT.

This clone showed up just once. V and J are TRBV4-3 and TRBJ2-3; TRBD2 matches at 10 bases. Germline assignment: CDR1 LGHNA and CDR2 YSLEER. The CDR3 consists of 17 residues. With 1 base clipped from V and 2 bases from J, the junction kept 6 bases outside the gene matches. The chain's CDR3 is CASSQGNSGRYTDTQYF. The CDR3 region has the DNA TGCGCCAGCAGCCAAGGAAATAGCGGGAGGTACACAGATACGCAGTATTTT.

Written as DNA, the CDR3 is TGTGCCAGCAGCTTCGACAGGGGGGAGAACGAGCAGTACTTC. It yields the protein CASSFDRGENEQYF. This chain connects TRBV28 to TRBJ2-7; the match to TRBD1 covers 9 bases. The CDR3 consists of 14 residues. The trim removed 6 bases at V and 5 bases at J, leaving 8 bases unmatched. CDR1 is MDHEN and CDR2 is SYDVKM in the germline V gene.

The rearrangement uses TRBV29-1 and TRBJ2-3; D is undetermined. V was pared by 0 bases and J by 14 bases, with 15 bases between. Germline CDR1 is SQVTM and CDR2 is ANQGSEA. There are 12 residues in the CDR3. DNA of the CDR3: TGCAGCGTTGAAGAAAGCGCCGGGTTTAGGTATTTT. This gives the protein CSVEESAGFRYF.

This clone occurred once. The gene calls are TRBV28 and TRBJ2-5; 7 bases map to TRBD2. CDR3 length: 13 residues. Germline-derived CDR1 and CDR2 are MDHEN and SYDVKM. CDR3 region: CAGRGIRQETQYF. In DNA, the CDR3 is TGTGCTGGGCGGGGGATCAGGCAAGAGACCCAGTACTTC.

The chain couples TRBV9 to TRBJ2-5, with 9 bases lining up with TRBD1. The V segment lost 3 bases and the J segment 4 bases; nucleotides outside the gene matches: 4. Germline V gives CDR1 SGDLS, CDR2 YYNGEE. CDR3 length: 14 residues. CDR3 bases: TGTGCCAGCAGCGCGACAGGGGGGCGAGAGACCCAGTACTTC. It is translated as CASSATGGRETQYF. Looking up the rest from reference TRBV9 and TRBJ2-5 gives the full variable domain: DSGVTQTPKHLITATGQRVTLRCSPRSGDLSVYWYQQSLDQGLQFLIQYYNGEERAKGNILERFSAQQFPDLHSELNLSSLELGDSALYFCASSATGGRETQYFGPGTRLLVL.

The CDR3 loop reads CASSPGQAGTGAFF. The CDR3 nucleotides are TGTGCCAGCAGCCCCGGACAGGCGGGCACAGGAGCTTTCTTT. This sequence joins TRBV7-2 and TRBJ1-1; TRBD1 aligns across 7 bases. Looked up from germline, CDR1 is SGHTA and CDR2 is FQGNSA. This CDR3 has 14 amino acids. V was clipped by 5 bases and J by 10 bases; unmatched bases: 13.

The CDR3 sequence is CASSLERGRFYEQYF. CDR3 sequence (DNA): TGTGCCAGCAGCTTAGAGCGGGGGAGATTCTACGAGCAGTACTTC. V usage is TRBV7-2 and J usage is TRBJ2-7; TRBD2 matches at 8 bases. V shed 1 base and J 3 bases; nucleotides not matched to a gene: 5. Looked up from germline, CDR1 is SGHTA and CDR2 is FQGNSA. The CDR3 contains 15 residues. Full variable domain (missing parts from reference TRBV7-2 and TRBJ2-7): GAGVSQSPSNKVTEKGKDVELRCDPISGHTALYWYRQSLGQGLEFLIYFQGNSAPDKSGLPSDRFSAERTGGSVSTLTIQRTQQEDSAVYLCASSLERGRFYEQYFGPGTRLTVT.

The chain is built from TRBV2 and TRBJ1-1; 12 bases fit TRBD1. Germline CDR1 SNHLY, CDR2 FYNNEI. Trimming cost V 7 bases and J 0 bases; bases outside gene matches: 3. This CDR3 contains 15 residues. As DNA, the CDR3 is TGTGCCAGCACCAGGGACAGGGGGCTGAACACTGAAGCTTTCTTT. It specifies CASTRDRGLNTEAFF.

This clone was detected only a few times. The chain employs TRBV29-1 and TRBJ1-2, with 8 nucleotides matching TRBD1. The CDR3 spans 13 residues. Germline trimming cut 6 bases from V and 2 bases from J; bases unmatched to any gene: 5. Germline values: CDR1 SQVTM, CDR2 ANQGSEA. Here the CDR3 DNA reads TGCAGCGTCCGACAGGGGATCAACTATGGCTACACCTTC. Encoded protein: CSVRQGINYGYTF.

This chain connects TRBV18 to TRBJ2-3, with D unclear. Germline CDR1 reads KGHSH; CDR2 reads LQKENI. V shed 3 bases and J shed 5 bases, with 21 bases lying between them. CDR3 length equals 17 residues. The CDR3 sequence: CASSPSIARQGEDTQYF. The CDR3 bases are TGTGCCAGCTCACCTAGTATAGCCCGCCAAGGTGAAGATACGCAGTATTTT.

The chain links TRBV9 to TRBJ1-5, with D possibly being TRBD1 (6 bases). The ends were cut back, 3 bases at V and 11 bases at J, with 15 bases in the middle. The CDR3 loop spans 13 amino acids. The germline V gene has CDR1 SGDLS and CDR2 YYNGEE. The CDR3 spells CASSESWEGAQHF. CDR3 DNA sequence: TGTGCCAGCAGCGAGTCTTGGGAGGGGGCCCAGCATTTT.

The V gene is TRBV6-5, the J gene TRBJ1-6; 7 positions agree with TRBD1. Trimming cost V 5 bases and J 7 bases; bases outside gene matches: 8. This CDR3 is 15 amino acids long. From germline, CDR1 is MNHEY and CDR2 SVGAGI. Written as DNA, the CDR3 is TGTGCCAGCAGTACTCTCGGACAGGCCAATTCACCCCTCCACTTT. Protein product: CASSTLGQANSPLHF.

J is TRBJ2-3 and V is TRBV6-2 or TRBV6-3; 7 positions agree with TRBD2. CDR1 is MNHEY and CDR2 is SVGEGT in the germline V gene. The CDR3 extends over 16 amino acids. V lost 4 bases, J lost 0 bases, and 7 bases stayed unmatched. The CDR3 protein is CASSSLLATSTDTQYF. The CDR3 bases are TGTGCCAGCAGTTCCCTACTAGCGACTAGCACAGATACGCAGTATTTT.

CDR3 bases: TGCAGTGCTAGTCAAAGCCGGGGACAGGTATACAATGAGCAGTTCTTC. Translated: CSASQSRGQVYNEQFF. The rearrangement uses TRBV20-1 and TRBJ2-1, with 8 bases identical to TRBD1. The CDR3 is 16 amino acids. The V gene end was trimmed by 3 bases and the J gene end by 4 bases; junction bases not matched to a gene: 11. CDR1 and CDR2 from the germline V gene are DFQATT and SNEGSKA (reference sequence).

The chain links TRBV28 to TRBJ2-2, with 8 bases lining up with TRBD1. CDR3 length equals 14 residues. The junction had 6 bases not matched to a gene; V was cut back by 8 bases and J by 4 bases. CDR1 and CDR2 from the germline V gene are MDHEN and SYDVKM. The DNA for the CDR3 is TGTGCCAGCCTAGTGCAGGGGGCCACCGGGGAGCTGTTTTTT. Translated: CASLVQGATGELFF. Together with reference TRBV28 and TRBJ2-2, the CDR3 gives the full variable domain: DVKVTQSSRYLVKRTGEKVFLECVQDMDHENMFWYRQDPGLGLRLIYFSYDVKMKEKGDIPEGYSVSREKKERFSLILESASTNQTSMYLCASLVQGATGELFFGEGSRLTVL.

This rearrangement joins TRBV7-2 to TRBJ2-2; unclear D gene. The germline V gene encodes CDR1 SGHTA and CDR2 FQGNSA. The CDR3 totals 15 residues. The ends were cut back, 5 bases at V and 2 bases at J, with 12 bases in the middle. CDR3 coding DNA: TGTGCCAGCAGCGTGACATCTTTTAACACCGGGGAGCTGTTTTTT. Encoded protein: CASSVTSFNTGELFF.

The V and J genes are TRBV7-3 and TRBJ2-1; 8 bases line up with TRBD2. The CDR3 loop spans 16 amino acids. Per the germline V gene, CDR1 is SGHTA and CDR2 is FQGTGA. V gave up 1 base and J gave up 8 bases; unmatched junction bases: 10. The CDR3 DNA reads as TGTGCCAGCAGCTTAAGGGGGACTAGGGAGGCGGATGAGCAGTTCTTC. This sequence encodes CASSLRGTREADEQFF.